The sequence of this T cell receptor beta chain was determined in a study of technical replicates of blood from a few donors (dated 2017 in TCRdb). The library was generated by the immunoSEQ multiplex PCR assay. In its TCRdb copy, this immuneACCESS table keeps in-frame sequences only and misses some clones. Where compared with another copy, unresolved V genes explain less than half of these, and the others have no known cause. The sample includes roughly 72,000 clones, with around 92% observed a single time. Together, the top ten hold 0.35% to 0.45% of the sample. As for this clone: Its antigen target is currently unknown. There are no base qualities to consult, and no much larger clone falls within one base.

Trimming at the junction amounts to 8 bases on V and 2 bases on J, and the germline ends lie 10 bases apart. The CDR3 runs 12 residues from the cysteine to the phenylalanine. The retained sequence is limited to the CDR3, 36 bases, with the frame set at the first base. As encoded in the germline V gene, CDR1 is MNHNS while CDR2 is SASEGT. The TCR comes from a human donor in good health. The sequencing sample was made of T cells isolated from PBMCs. The V gene is TRBV6-1 and the J gene is TRBJ2-7; matching of 6 bases hints at TRBD2 as the D gene. Here is the DNA: TGTGCCAGCTGGGACTTGCCCTACGAGCAGTACTTC. It translates as CASWDLPYEQYF.